Detailed here is one TCR beta chain. The assay was immunoSEQ multiplex PCR, and TCRdb's table has in-frame clones only and misses some. The table lists a few hundred thousand clones, roughly 90% of them singletons. This specimen comes from a study of blood T cell repertoires in COVID-19. Germline CDR1 is SGHNT and CDR2 is YENEEA. J was trimmed by 8 bases and V by 3 bases; bases with no gene match: 7. The CDR3 contains 15 residues. Clinical histories supplied by participants themselves formed the basis of cohort assignment. Source material: PBMCs or T cells enriched from blood (not recorded which). The rearrangement joins TRBV11-3 to TRBJ1-4; 9 bases match TRBD1. This TCR came from a young woman who had recovered from COVID-19. The CDR3 spells CASSLRQGVGEKLFF. The DNA for the CDR3 is TGTGCCAGCAGCTTGCGACAGGGGGTCGGCGAAAAACTGTTTTTT.